This T cell receptor (beta chain) came from a study of neurological immune-mediated disorders. This clonotype was counted ten times or more. Antigen unknown. Whole-study findings and limits: The authors found no clinical or MRI feature associated with the multiple sclerosis repertoire cluster. Among expanded clones, no CDR3 amino acid sequences were shared across subjects, a pattern suggesting private repertoires in all groups.

As for the cDNA, it was generated by 5'RACE with 10-nucleotide random UMIs. Every sequencing run generated over 170 million TCR-beta sequences from 15-18 subjects. Via MiXCR, TCRdb re-called the 5' RACE reads, giving one row per CDR3 protein. The sample records around 60,000 distinct CDR3 sequences, more than 3% being singletons. The CDR3 is 15 residues long. With 6 bases removed from V and 5 bases from J, the gap between germline ends came to 16 bases. CDR1 is MNHEY and CDR2 is SMNVEV in the germline V gene (reference sequence). The rearrangement joins TRBV27 to TRBJ2-2, with D perhaps given as TRBD1 or TRBD2 (5 bases each). The sample comprised PBMCs. The receptor was derived from a woman aged 55 to 70 with multiple sclerosis. CDR3 nucleotide sequence: TGTGCCAGCAGCCCCGGGACCCGGGGAACCGGGGAGCTGTTTTTT. Amino acids: CASSPGTRGTGELFF.